This T cell receptor (beta chain) was captured by sequencing in a study of shared clonotypes between healthy human individuals. Generated by immunoSEQ multiplex PCR, the TCRdb table keeps only in-frame clones and is missing some. The sample carries a few million clones, over 85% recorded once. The CDR3 has 14 residues. CDR1 is SEHNR, CDR2 FQNEAQ, per germline (reference sequence). Between the trimmed V and J ends, which lost 2 bases and 1 base, there was a span of 9 bases. The sequenced sample consisted of naive CD4+ T cells sorted from blood. The subset denotes: CD45RA+ positively selected. This clonotype was sampled from a man between 18 and 29 years old in good health. The gene calls are TRBV7-9 and TRBJ2-7; no definite D call. CDR3 coding DNA: TGTGCCAGCAGCTTAAGAGGACGTTCCTACGAGCAGTACTTC. It yields the protein CASSLRGRSYEQYF.